Listed below are T cell receptor beta chains from one sample, sequenced in a study of cytomegalovirus exposure and HLA in healthy donors. Sequenced by immunoSEQ multiplex PCR; TCRdb stores in-frame clones only, minus some. With tens of thousands of clones in the sample, the ten largest clones hold roughly 15%. Sequencing used PBMCs. The receptors come from a male donor in good health and CMV-seropositive. The CDR3 runs from the conserved cysteine through the conserved F or W. D genes are given only for firm matches.

>.|TRBV29-1|TRBJ1-4
TGCAGCGTTGAGGACAAGACAACTAATGAAAAACTGTTTTTT
CSVEDKTTNEKLFF
>.|TRBV28|TRBJ1-5
TGTGCCATCCTTTCTCCGGTAGGGGTGGGTCAGCCCCAGCATTTT
CAILSPVGVGQPQHF
>.|TRBV6-5|TRBJ1-1
TGTGCCAGCTTGGGGGCAATCTTT
CASLGAIF
>.|TRBV13|TRBJ2-5
TGTGCCAGCAGCTTAGGACGGACAGAAGAGAACCAGTACTTC
CASSLGRTEENQYF
>.|TRBV5-1|TRBJ1-1
TGCGCCAGCAGCATATCAGGGCTTCCTGAAGCTTTCTTT
CASSISGLPEAFF
>TRBD1|TRBV5-1|TRBJ2-2
TGCGCCAGCAGCTCGGACAGGGGGCACAGGACCGGGGAGCTGTTTTTT
CASSSDRGHRTGELFF
>.|TRBV19|TRBJ2-7
TGTGCCAGTAGTATGGCTCAGCGGACCGAGCAGTACTTC
CASSMAQRTEQYF
>.|TRBV5-1|TRBJ2-7
TGCGCCAGCGGGAGTTGGTACGAGCAGTACTTC
CASGSWYEQYF
>TRBD2|TRBV28|TRBJ2-1
TGTGCCAGTTATACTAGCGGGGGGAATGAGCAGTTCTTC
CASYTSGGNEQFF
>.|TRBV6-5|TRBJ2-7
TGTGCCAGCAGTTACTACCCGAGGGGGGAGCAGTACTTC
CASSYYPRGEQYF
>.|TRBV6-6|TRBJ2-3
TGTGCCAGCAGTTGGCCAGGGCTAGATACGCAGTATTTT
CASSWPGLDTQYF
>.|TRBV10-3|TRBJ1-2
TGTGCCATCAGAAAACAGGCAAGCGGCTACACCTTC
CAIRKQASGYTF
>TRBD2|TRBV9|TRBJ2-3
TGTGCCAGCAGCGGGGGGGAGGGACTAGCGGGTGATACGCAGTATTTT
CASSGGEGLAGDTQYF
>.|TRBV29-1|TRBJ2-6
TGCAGCGTTGATGAGTCTGGGGCCAACGTCCTGACTTTC
CSVDESGANVLTF
>TRBD2|TRBV10-3|TRBJ2-1
TGTGCCATCAGTGAAAGGGGGGCTAGCGGGAGTGATGAGCAGTTCTTC
CAISERGASGSDEQFF
>.|TRBV4-3|TRBJ2-1
TGCGCCAGCAGCCAGTGGTCAGGGTCGTACAATGAGCAGTTCTTC
CASSQWSGSYNEQFF
>.|TRBV6-1|TRBJ1-1
TGTGCCAGCAGTGAAAGACAGGCCGCGGAAGCTTTCTTT
CASSERQAAEAFF
>TRBD1|TRBV6-1|TRBJ1-2
TGTGCCAGCAGCGATGGTTGGGACAGAGGGGGCTACACCTTC
CASSDGWDRGGYTF
>TRBD1|TRBV4-2|TRBJ1-1
TGTGCCAGCAGCCAGGACGGGACAGCCGCTGAAGCTTTCTTT
CASSQDGTAAEAFF
>.|TRBV9|TRBJ1-1
TGTGCCAGCAGCGACTTGGGGGGGCCAGAGGTTTTCTTT
CASSDLGGPEVFF
>TRBD1|TRBV19|TRBJ1-1
TGTGCCAGCCGACAGGGCGGTGAAGCTTTCTTT
CASRQGGEAFF
>TRBD1|TRBV5-1|TRBJ2-5
TGCGCCAGCAGCTACGGACAGGGCCAAGAGACCCAGTACTTC
CASSYGQGQETQYF
>.|TRBV4-2|TRBJ2-7
TGTGCCAGCAGCCAAGTAGGGGGCTCCTACGAGCAGTACTTC
CASSQVGGSYEQYF
>.|TRBV19|TRBJ1-5
TGTGCCAGTAGTGGAGGCAATCAGCCCCAGCATTTT
CASSGGNQPQHF
>.|TRBV6-1|TRBJ1-4
TGTGCCAGCAGTGAAGCGCCGGGGTTGGCTGAAAAACTGTTTTTT
CASSEAPGLAEKLFF
>TRBD1|TRBV7-2|TRBJ1-2
TGTGCCAGCAGCTGGGACAGGGGGCCGAACTATGGCTACACCTTC
CASSWDRGPNYGYTF
>.|TRBV9|TRBJ2-2
TGTGCCAGCAGCGCGCGCGACTGGTCGAACACCGGGGAGCTGTTTTTT
CASSARDWSNTGELFF
>.|TRBV6-5|TRBJ2-7
TGTGCCAGCAGCCTGGAGTTGAACTACGAGCAGTACTTC
CASSLELNYEQYF
>TRBD2|TRBV5-1|TRBJ2-7
TGCGCCAGCAGCCGGGGACTAGCGGGGGTGGACGAGCAGTACTTC
CASSRGLAGVDEQYF
>.|TRBV5-1|TRBJ2-2
TGCGCCAGCAGTGTAAGGGACAACGGGGAGCTGTTTTTT
CASSVRDNGELFF
>TRBD1|TRBV28|TRBJ1-2
TGTGCCAGCAGTTCTGGGCGGACAGGGGCCCCACCAAACTATGGCTACACCTTC
CASSSGRTGAPPNYGYTF
>.|TRBV29-1|TRBJ1-2
TGCAGCGTTGATCTGGACACCGCCGGCTACACCTTC
CSVDLDTAGYTF
>.|TRBV10-1|TRBJ2-7
TGCGCCAGCAGTGAATTTGGCAGGGACTACGAGCAGTACTTC
CASSEFGRDYEQYF
>.|TRBV6-5|TRBJ2-7
TGTGCCAGCAGTCAGGAGGCGCGCTCCTACGAGCAGTACTTC
CASSQEARSYEQYF
>TRBD1|TRBV9|TRBJ2-7
TGTGCCAGCAGCCGACGGACAGGTCCCTACGAGCAGTACTTC
CASSRRTGPYEQYF
>TRBD1|TRBV27|TRBJ1-2
TGTGCCAGCAGAAGAGCCGGGACAGTCTATGGCTACACCTTC
CASRRAGTVYGYTF
>.|TRBV4-2|TRBJ2-2
TGTGCCAGCAGCCAACAGACTAACACCGGGGAGCTGTTTTTT
CASSQQTNTGELFF
>.|TRBV6-4|TRBJ1-2
TGTGCCAGCAGTCCGGGGGATCATAACTATGGCTACACCTTC
CASSPGDHNYGYTF
>.|TRBV6-1|TRBJ1-3
TGTGCCAGCAGTTCATTCCCCACAGCTGGAAACACCATATATTTT
CASSSFPTAGNTIYF
>.|TRBV14|TRBJ1-2
TGTGCCAGCAGCCAAGCAGGGGCTAGGTTCTATGGCTACACCTTC
CASSQAGARFYGYTF
>.|TRBV7-9|TRBJ1-1
TGTGCCAGCAGCTTAGGGGGGCACACTGAAGCTTTCTTT
CASSLGGHTEAFF
>.|TRBV7-9|TRBJ1-3
TGTGCCAGCAGCCCTGGGGGGGCCAAAGGAAACACCATATATTTT
CASSPGGAKGNTIYF
>TRBD1|TRBV28|TRBJ2-1
TGTGCCAGCAGTTCCGGGACAGGACTCGATGAGCAGTTCTTC
CASSSGTGLDEQFF
>TRBD2|TRBV4-2|TRBJ2-7
TGTGCCAGCAGCCAAGATCGGGGAAGCGGGGGGGCCCACGAGCAGTACTTC
CASSQDRGSGGAHEQYF
>.|TRBV5-6|TRBJ2-4
TGTGCCAGCAGCTTGGTTGGAGTGCTAGCCAAAAACATTCAGTACTTC
CASSLVGVLAKNIQYF
>.|TRBV10-3|TRBJ1-5
TGTGCCATCAGGGAAACAGGGTCGGGACAGCCCCAGCATTTT
CAIRETGSGQPQHF
>.|TRBV5-1|TRBJ1-1
TGCGCCAGCAGCTCACAGGGTACAAACACTGAAGCTTTCTTT
CASSSQGTNTEAFF
>.|TRBV6-1|TRBJ1-6
TGTGCCAGCAGTGACCCGGGGGGACCCCTCCACTTT
CASSDPGGPLHF
>TRBD1|TRBV6-1|TRBJ1-5
TGTGCCAGCAGAGAAGCTTTGGGACAGCTAAATAGCAATCAGCCCCAGCATTTT
CASREALGQLNSNQPQHF
>.|TRBV28|TRBJ2-2
TGTGCCAGCAGTTTAATGGGGGCCCTGACCGGGGAGCTGTTTTTT
CASSLMGALTGELFF
>TRBD1|TRBV7-9|TRBJ1-4
TGTGCCAGCAGCCGTGGACAGGCCGTACAGGAAAAACTGTTTTTT
CASSRGQAVQEKLFF
>.|TRBV11-2|TRBJ1-5
TGTGCCAGCAGCTTAGGGGGACATCGCAATCAGCCCCAGCATTTT
CASSLGGHRNQPQHF
>TRBD1|TRBV18|TRBJ2-7
TGTGCCAGCTCACCGACAGGGAAGACCTACGAGCAGTACTTC
CASSPTGKTYEQYF
>.|TRBV4-3|TRBJ1-1
TGCGCCAGCAGCCAAGACTCATACAGGACTGAAGCTTTCTTT
CASSQDSYRTEAFF
>TRBD2|TRBV28|TRBJ2-1
TGTGCCAGCAGTTCTAGCGGGGGAAAAAATGAGCAGTTCTTC
CASSSSGGKNEQFF
>.|TRBV28|TRBJ1-5
TGTGCCAGCAGTCATTCCAGGGAATGGGATCAGCCCCAGCATTTT
CASSHSREWDQPQHF
>TRBD1|TRBV25-1|TRBJ2-7
TGTGCCAGCAGTGAAACAGACAGGGACGAGCAGTACTTC
CASSETDRDEQYF
>.|TRBV15|TRBJ1-5
TGTGCCACCAGCAGAGAACAGGGATTAAATCAGCCCCAGCATTTT
CATSREQGLNQPQHF